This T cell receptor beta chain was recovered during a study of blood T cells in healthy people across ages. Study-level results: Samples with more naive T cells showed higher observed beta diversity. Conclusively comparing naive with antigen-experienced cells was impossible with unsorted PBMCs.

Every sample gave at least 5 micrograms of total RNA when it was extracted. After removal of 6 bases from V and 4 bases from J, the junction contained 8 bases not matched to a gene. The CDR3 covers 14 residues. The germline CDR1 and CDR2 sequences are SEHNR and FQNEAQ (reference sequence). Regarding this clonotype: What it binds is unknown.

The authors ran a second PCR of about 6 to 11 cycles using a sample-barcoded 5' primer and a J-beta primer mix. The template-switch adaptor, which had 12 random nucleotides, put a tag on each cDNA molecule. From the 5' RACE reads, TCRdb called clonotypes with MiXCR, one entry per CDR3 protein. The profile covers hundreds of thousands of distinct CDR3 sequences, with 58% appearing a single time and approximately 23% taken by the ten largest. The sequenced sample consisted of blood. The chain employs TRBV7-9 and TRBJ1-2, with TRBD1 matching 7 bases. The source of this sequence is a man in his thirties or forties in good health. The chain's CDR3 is CASRAGTAVYGYTF. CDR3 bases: TGTGCCAGCAGAGCCGGGACAGCTGTCTATGGCTACACCTTC.